This T cell receptor (beta chain) was retrieved from a study of cytotoxic CD8 clonotypes in ibrutinib-treated CLL. Assay: immunoSEQ multiplex PCR; the TCRdb copy retains only in-frame clones and omits some. The repertoire consists of 100,000 or so clones, with roughly 60% occurring once and the leading ten covering under 45%. V shed 3 bases and J shed 6 bases, with 15 bases lying between them. The CDR3 totals 15 residues. CDR1 and CDR2 from the germline V gene are SGHAT and FQNNGV. The clonotype originates from a human donor with chronic lymphocytic leukemia. V is TRBV11-2 and J is TRBJ2-1, with D possibly matching TRBD1 (5 bases). Sample: PBMCs, taken after 24 months of ibrutinib treatment. CDR3 region: CASSFPPRQGNEQFF. As DNA, the CDR3 is TGTGCCAGCAGCTTCCCCCCCCGGCAGGGCAATGAGCAGTTCTTC.